This TCR beta chain derives from a study of molecular identifiers for immune sequencing clone quantification. Across the study: Five aliquots were made in replicates from the RNA of approximately 22,000 or 94,000 naive CD8 cells, and four were sequenced.

Study outcomes and limitations: Beyond 20 RNA copies, clones held over 99% of effector molecules, compared with under 1% in naive cells.

For bulk TCR libraries, previously described methods and listed TCR primers were used. TCRdb recomputed calls from the PCR reads with MiXCR, one row per CDR3 protein. The repertoire holds around 320,000 distinct CDR3 sequences, with roughly 23% as singletons. The table lists this clonotype with a few counts. Antigen specificity is unknown. The CDR3 totals 17 residues. V was trimmed by 7 bases and J by 7 bases, leaving 26 bases between them. Germline V gene data show CDR1 as SNHLY and CDR2 as FYNNEI. Sorting recovered naive CD8 T cells on a CD8+CD4-CCR7+CD45RA+ profile. The sample comprised naive CD8+ T cells from blood, with Jurkat cell RNA spiked in. Subset defined: FACS-sorted CD8+CD4-CCR7+CD45RA+ naive T cells. This chain joins TRBV2 and TRBJ2-4, with a possible D match to TRBD2 (5 bases). The sequence came from a human donor in good health. Some libraries in this study had Jurkat cell RNA spiked in. CDR3 coding DNA: TGTGCCAGCACCGTTTCCCTCCTTTGGGCGGAGGCGAACATTCAGTACTTC. Residues: CASTVSLLWAEANIQYF. The variable domain in full, with the rest retrieved from reference TRBV2 and TRBJ2-4, is EPEVTQTPSHQVTQMGQEVILRCVPISNHLYFYWYRQILGQKVEFLVSFYNNEISEKSEIFDDQFSVERPDGSNFTLKIRSTKLEDSAMYFCASTVSLLWAEANIQYFGAGTRLSVL.